This TCR beta chain was sequenced during a study of blood T cell repertoires in COVID-19. V lost 0 bases and J 15 bases, leaving 15 bases between the germline ends. In germline, CDR1 is WSHSY, CDR2 SAAADI. The CDR3 is 14 residues long. TCRdb's table, derived via immunoSEQ multiplex PCR, lists solely in-frame clones and lacks some. The table records around 88,000 clones, 60% to 85% of them present only once. The chain joins TRBV10-2 to TRBJ1-6; D might be TRBD1 (5 bases). The source material was peripheral blood. The sequence came from a man aged 45 to 65 who had recovered from COVID-19. CDR3 nucleotides: TGCGCCAGCAGTGAGTCGGGTAACTACAGGCTCCTCCACTTT. The encoded protein is CASSESGNYRLLHF.